Below are 18 T cell receptor beta chains sequenced from a single sample in a study of T cell repertoires in cytomegalovirus infection. TCRdb redid the calling of the reads with MiXCR, one entry per CDR3 protein. The sample holds just under 500,000 distinct CDR3 sequences, roughly 34% seen once. No antigen has been assigned to these receptors. The source was cultured PBMCs, collected from culture after CMV antigen stimulation. These receptors were obtained from a human donor in good health (CMV status not recorded). Some clones in this sample may be carry-over from other donors' samples.

This clonotype was counted a few times. The chain combines TRBV7-2 with TRBJ2-3; D remains unclear. V was trimmed by 5 bases and J by 2 bases, leaving 11 bases between them. The CDR3 runs 14 residues. Germline CDR1 is SGHTA and CDR2 is FQGNSA. The CDR3 DNA reads as TGTGCCAGCAGCAAAAGACCAACCACAGATACGCAGTATTTT. Encoded protein: CASSKRPTTDTQYF.

The J gene is TRBJ1-1, the V gene TRBV6-6, with a tentative D call TRBD1 (5 bases). V dropped 6 bases and J dropped 5 bases, with 25 bases sitting between them. There are 17 residues in the CDR3. The germline gives CDR1 MNHNY, CDR2 SVGAGI (reference sequence). The CDR3 loop reads CASRSLPGPPSGTEAFF. The CDR3 coding sequence is TGTGCCAGCAGGTCTCTCCCGGGCCCCCCTTCAGGGACTGAAGCTTTCTTT.

Only a few counts were recorded for this clonotype. V and J are TRBV28 and TRBJ1-1; a weak D match, TRBD1 (5 bases). The V end lost 3 bases, the J end lost 3 bases, and 17 bases lay between the germline ends. Germline CDR1 and CDR2: MDHEN and SYDVKM. This CDR3 contains 16 residues. The CDR3 nucleotides read TGTGCCAGCAGTTTCGAGGGACCCTTCGGGGACACTGAAGCTTTCTTT. It codes for CASSFEGPFGDTEAFF.

This clonotype was observed many times. The chain links TRBV7-2 to TRBJ2-5; 8 nucleotides line up with TRBD2. This CDR3 region has 17 residues. V dropped 5 bases and J dropped 4; count of bases not matched to a gene: 15. Germline CDR1 and CDR2: SGHTA and FQGNSA. The CDR3 DNA sequence: TGTGCCAGCAGCCGCGACCCGGGGGGGGGACTTCTAGAGACCCAGTACTTC. It yields the protein CASSRDPGGGLLETQYF. The full variable domain, rest sourced from reference TRBV7-2 and TRBJ2-5, is GAGVSQSPSNKVTEKGKDVELRCDPISGHTALYWYRQSLGQGLEFLIYFQGNSAPDKSGLPSDRFSAERTGGSVSTLTIQRTQQEDSAVYLCASSRDPGGGLLETQYFGPGTRLLVL.

The chain links TRBV2 to TRBJ2-1, with 14 bases aligning to TRBD2. The CDR3 has 15 amino acids. Germline V lookup: CDR1 SNHLY, CDR2 FYNNEI. V lost 8 bases to trimming and J lost 8 bases; unmatched junction nucleotides: 8. The CDR3 spells CASEGLAGGVDEQFF. The CDR3 region has the DNA TGTGCCAGCGAAGGACTAGCGGGAGGAGTCGATGAGCAGTTCTTC.

CDR3 protein: CASSDDSRNQPQHF. The DNA for the CDR3 is TGTGCCAGTAGTGACGACAGCCGCAATCAGCCCCAGCATTTT. The chain has TRBV19 and TRBJ1-5; perhaps TRBD1 as D (5 bases). The CDR3 totals 14 residues. The germline CDR1 and CDR2 sequences are LNHDA and SQIVND (reference sequence). V was cut by 5 bases and J by 2 bases, with 10 bases left in between.

The rearrangement links TRBV27 to TRBJ2-2; weak D call: TRBD2 (5 bases). The CDR3 contains 12 residues. Trimming took off 4 bases at V and 9 bases at J, with 9 bases between the two ends. Germline values: CDR1 MNHEY, CDR2 SMNVEV (reference sequence). The CDR3 region has the DNA TGTGCCAGCAGTTCCCCGGGAAGGGAGCTGTTTTTT. Encoded protein: CASSSPGRELFF.

This clonotype was counted a few times. The chain carries TRBV27 and TRBJ2-3; possible D gene TRBD2, 6 bases. The CDR3 is 19 residues long. The germline V and J ends were trimmed by 4 bases and 3 bases, with 26 bases remaining between them. CDR1 and CDR2 from the germline V gene are MNHEY and SMNVEV (reference sequence). CDR3: CASSSRLASRDWNTDTQYF. CDR3 nucleotide sequence: TGTGCCAGCAGTTCTCGGCTAGCGAGTCGAGATTGGAATACAGATACGCAGTATTTT.

This clonotype has more than one count but fewer than ten. This sequence joins TRBV24-1 and TRBJ2-1; 8 bases align to TRBD1. Germline values: CDR1 KGHDR, CDR2 SFDVKD. V was pared by 0 bases and J by 6 bases, with 6 bases of the junction left unmatched. The CDR3 extends over 16 amino acids. The CDR3 DNA reads as TGTGCCACCAGTGATTTGGCTGACAGGGGAGGCAATGAGCAGTTCTTC. Translating gives CATSDLADRGGNEQFF.

The V gene is TRBV23-1, the J gene TRBJ2-1, with D perhaps matching TRBD1 (9 bases). TRBV23-1 is marked as an open reading frame, function uncertain. The V end lost 2 bases, the J end lost 5 bases, and 34 bases lay between the germline ends. The CDR3 is made up of 22 amino acids. The CDR3 sequence: CASSQIRQLGQGRLAGDNEQFF. DNA for the CDR3: TGCGCCAGCAGTCAAATCCGACAACTCGGACAGGGGCGGCTAGCGGGTGACAATGAGCAGTTCTTC.

The sample holds a few counts of this clonotype. This sequence joins TRBV19 and TRBJ2-1; D gene uncertain. CDR1 is LNHDA, CDR2 SQIVND, per germline (reference sequence). CDR3 size: 16 residues. V lost 3 bases and J lost 0, with 12 bases in between. CDR3 region: CASSIIWVSSYNEQFF. In DNA form, the CDR3 reads TGTGCCAGTAGTATCATCTGGGTCAGCTCCTACAATGAGCAGTTCTTC.

The chain has TRBV20-1 and TRBJ2-3, with 10 bases matching TRBD2. The CDR3 runs to 17 residues. Germline lookup yields CDR1 DFQATT and CDR2 SNEGSKA (reference sequence). After removal of 1 base from V and 5 bases from J, the junction contained 12 bases not matched to a gene. CDR3 in amino acids: CSARGPGLAWEGDTQYF. For the CDR3, the DNA is TGCAGTGCTAGAGGACCGGGACTAGCGTGGGAGGGAGATACGCAGTATTTT.

The chain carries TRBV19 and TRBJ1-2; TRBD1 matches 9 bases. The CDR3 is made up of 17 amino acids. V dropped 5 bases and J dropped 0; count of bases not matched to a gene: 10. Germline CDR1 LNHDA, CDR2 SQIVND (reference sequence). The CDR3 region is CASSPGQGLTANYGYTF. For the CDR3, the DNA is TGTGCCAGTAGTCCGGGACAGGGATTGACGGCTAACTATGGCTACACCTTC. Together with reference TRBV19 and TRBJ1-2, the CDR3 gives the full variable domain: DGGITQSPKYLFRKEGQNVTLSCEQNLNHDAMYWYRQDPGQGLRLIYYSQIVNDFQKGDIAEGYSVSREKKESFPLTVTSAQKNPTAFYLCASSPGQGLTANYGYTFGSGTRLTVV.

This clonotype has at least ten counts. This chain connects TRBV19 to TRBJ2-7; 8 nucleotides match TRBD1. The CDR3 sequence is 12 residues long. With 10 bases clipped from V and 3 bases from J, the junction kept 5 bases outside the gene matches. CDR1 is LNHDA, CDR2 SQIVND, per germline (reference sequence). The CDR3 DNA follows: TGTGCCACCGGACAGGGAATCTACGAGCAGTACTTC. Residues: CATGQGIYEQYF. Full variable domain (missing parts from reference TRBV19 and TRBJ2-7): DGGITQSPKYLFRKEGQNVTLSCEQNLNHDAMYWYRQDPGQGLRLIYYSQIVNDFQKGDIAEGYSVSREKKESFPLTVTSAQKNPTAFYLCATGQGIYEQYFGPGTRLTVT.

This clonotype is deemed medium-sized. This chain connects TRBV7-2 to TRBJ1-4; D is undetermined. CDR1 SGHTA and CDR2 FQGNSA come from the germline V gene. The ends were cut back, 6 bases at V and 2 bases at J, with 13 bases in the middle. This CDR3 is built from 15 residues. CDR3 DNA sequence: TGTGCCAGCAGGCCCTGGACGGATACTAATGAAAAACTGTTTTTT. It is translated as CASRPWTDTNEKLFF. Complete variable domain (other parts from reference TRBV7-2 and TRBJ1-4): GAGVSQSPSNKVTEKGKDVELRCDPISGHTALYWYRQSLGQGLEFLIYFQGNSAPDKSGLPSDRFSAERTGGSVSTLTIQRTQQEDSAVYLCASRPWTDTNEKLFFGSGTQLSVL.

The chain uses TRBV20-1 and TRBJ1-2, with a weak D call TRBD1 (6 bases). The CDR3 totals 15 residues. Between the trimmed V and J ends, which lost 5 bases and 0 bases, there was a span of 16 bases. Germline V CDR1 and CDR2: DFQATT, SNEGSKA (reference sequence). The chain's CDR3 is CSAQPLQGTNYGYTF. CDR3 bases: TGCAGTGCTCAACCCCTACAGGGAACTAACTATGGCTACACCTTC.

A single count supports this clonotype. V is TRBV6-2 or TRBV6-3 and J is TRBJ1-5; unclear D gene. The germline gives CDR1 MNHEY, CDR2 SVGEGT. The CDR3 extends over 12 amino acids. With 7 bases removed from V and 5 bases from J, the gap between germline ends came to 9 bases. CDR3 DNA: TGTGCCAGCATTGACCAAGATCAGCCCCAGCATTTT. It is translated as CASIDQDQPQHF.

This clonotype came up a few times. This chain connects TRBV19 to TRBJ2-5; 9 bases agree with TRBD2. There are 18 residues in the CDR3. Germline V gives CDR1 LNHDA, CDR2 SQIVND (reference sequence). Trimming removed 0 bases from V and 5 bases from J; junction bases left unmatched: 13. The DNA of the CDR3 is TGTGCCAGTAGTATAGATCGGCTAGCGGGAATAGGCATGGAGACCCAGTACTTC. It is translated as CASSIDRLAGIGMETQYF.